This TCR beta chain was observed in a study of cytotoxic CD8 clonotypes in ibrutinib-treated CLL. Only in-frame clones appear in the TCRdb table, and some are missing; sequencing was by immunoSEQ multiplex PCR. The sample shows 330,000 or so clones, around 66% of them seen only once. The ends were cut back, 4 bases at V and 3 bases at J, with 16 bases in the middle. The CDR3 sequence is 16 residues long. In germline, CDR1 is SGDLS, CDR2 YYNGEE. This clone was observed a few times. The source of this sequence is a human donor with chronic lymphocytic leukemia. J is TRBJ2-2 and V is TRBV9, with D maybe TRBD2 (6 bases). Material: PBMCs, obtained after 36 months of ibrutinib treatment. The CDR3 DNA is TGTGCCAGCAGCCCCCAGGAGGGACTTTACACCGGGGAGCTGTTTTTT. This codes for CASSPQEGLYTGELFF.